The 25 T cell receptor beta chains presented below share a single source sample, sequenced in a study of blood T cell repertoires in COVID-19. The data were produced by immunoSEQ multiplex PCR, yet TCRdb's version contains in-frame clones alone and is incomplete. The sample yields tens of thousands of clones, around nine tenths seen once. Input material: peripheral blood. Source of these receptors: a human donor in a cohort sampled during active COVID-19.

The V and J genes are TRBV5-8 and TRBJ2-2, with 9 bases aligning to TRBD1. Trimming cost V 1 base and J 2 bases; bases outside gene matches: 6. This CDR3 is 17 amino acids long. Germline V CDR1 and CDR2: SGHTS, YDEGEE. As DNA, the CDR3 is TGTGCCAGCAGCTTGTACGGACAGGGGACTAACACCGGGGAGCTGTTTTTT. Protein: CASSLYGQGTNTGELFF.

V is TRBV11-2 and J is TRBJ1-1, with D unresolved. This CDR3 has 14 amino acids. Germline CDR1 and CDR2: SGHAT and FQNNGV. The V and J ends lost 4 bases and 5 bases respectively, with 14 bases between them. The CDR3: CASSSLKQTTEAFF. CDR3 sequence (DNA): TGTGCCAGCAGCTCTCTGAAACAGACGACTGAAGCTTTCTTT.

This rearrangement joins TRBV4-3 to TRBJ1-5, with D hard to call. Germline V gene lookup returns CDR1 LGHNA and CDR2 YSLEER. The CDR3 extends over 17 amino acids. The germline V and J ends were trimmed by 0 bases and 2 bases, with 14 bases remaining between them. CDR3 in amino acids: CASSQDRSLHGNQPQHF. CDR3 in DNA: TGCGCCAGCAGCCAAGACAGAAGTTTGCACGGCAATCAGCCCCAGCATTTT.

The J gene is TRBJ2-7, the V gene TRBV19, with 8 nucleotides matching TRBD2. The germline V gene encodes CDR1 LNHDA and CDR2 SQIVND (reference sequence). The CDR3 loop spans 14 amino acids. The ends lost 4 bases at V and 6 bases at J; junction bases unmatched: 8. The CDR3 DNA follows: TGTGCCAGTAGTACGGTAGCGGGGTCTTCCGAGCAGTACTTC. It yields the protein CASSTVAGSSEQYF.

This chain connects TRBV6-5 to TRBJ1-5; TRBD1 matches at 9 bases. V was clipped by 8 bases and J by 4 bases; unmatched bases: 9. This CDR3 is built from 15 residues. Germline V gene lookup returns CDR1 MNHEY and CDR2 SVGAGI. CDR3 region: CASCEGTGSNQPQHF. CDR3 in DNA: TGTGCCAGCTGCGAGGGGACAGGGAGTAATCAGCCCCAGCATTTT.

The chain combines TRBV19 with TRBJ2-7; 9 bases are shared with TRBD2. The CDR3 loop spans 15 amino acids. Germline V lookup: CDR1 LNHDA, CDR2 SQIVND (reference sequence). V lost 3 bases to trimming and J lost 4 bases; unmatched junction nucleotides: 7. The CDR3 DNA follows: TGTGCCAGTAGTATTTTGGCGGGAGGGCCGTACGAGCAGTACTTC. Translating gives CASSILAGGPYEQYF.

The V gene is TRBV18, the J gene TRBJ2-5, with 7 bases fitting TRBD2. The CDR3 totals 17 residues. Germline CDR1 KGHSH, CDR2 LQKENI. Trimming took 2 bases from V and 10 from J; bases not matched to a gene: 19. The CDR3 loop reads CASSPSPPGHKRGDQYF. Written as DNA, the CDR3 is TGTGCCAGCTCACCATCGCCTCCGGGCCACAAGCGGGGTGACCAGTACTTC.

V gene TRBV12-3 or TRBV12-4 combines with J gene TRBJ2-3, with 7 bases fitting TRBD1. The CDR3 contains 13 residues. The ends lost 3 bases at V and 4 bases at J; junction bases unmatched: 1. The CDR3 protein is CASSFGTADTQYF. The CDR3 DNA follows: TGTGCCAGCAGTTTTGGGACAGCAGATACGCAGTATTTT.

The chain employs TRBV19 and TRBJ2-1; 12 bases are a match to TRBD2. CDR3 length: 14 residues. The germline V gene encodes CDR1 LNHDA and CDR2 SQIVND (reference sequence). Germline trimming cut 3 bases from V and 7 bases from J; bases unmatched to any gene: 1. The CDR3 bases are TGTGCCAGTAGTATTACTAGCGGGGGGAATGAGCAGTTCTTC. Translating gives CASSITSGGNEQFF.

The rearrangement links TRBV28 to TRBJ2-7; D is possibly TRBD2 (5 bases). Trimming took off 5 bases at V and 7 bases at J, with 9 bases between the two ends. The CDR3 extends over 11 amino acids. Looked up from germline, CDR1 is MDHEN and CDR2 is SYDVKM. The CDR3, as DNA: TGTGCCAGCAGTCTAACGGGGGAGCAGTACTTC. Its protein product is CASSLTGEQYF.

The chain has TRBV12-3 or TRBV12-4 and TRBJ1-5, with TRBD1 identical over 7 bases. The CDR3 length is 13 residues. The J segment lost 6 bases and the V segment lost 3 bases, leaving 2 bases of the junction unmatched. The CDR3 DNA reads as TGTGCCAGCAGTTTTGGACAGGCTCAGCCCCAGCATTTT. Amino acids: CASSFGQAQPQHF.

The chain recombines TRBV24-1 with TRBJ2-2; no clear D gene. V shed 5 bases and J shed 4 bases, with 10 bases lying between them. Germline CDR1 reads KGHDR; CDR2 reads SFDVKD. The CDR3 contains 14 residues. CDR3 sequence reads: CATSADLVTGELFF. The CDR3, as DNA: TGTGCCACCAGTGCCGACTTGGTCACCGGGGAGCTGTTTTTT.

The chain carries TRBV7-2 and TRBJ1-2; perhaps TRBD1 as D (6 bases). Germline V lookup: CDR1 SGHTA, CDR2 FQGNSA. V shed 5 bases and J shed 4 bases, with 17 bases lying between them. The CDR3 loop spans 15 amino acids. In DNA form, the CDR3 reads TGTGCCAGCAGCCTTAACCGAAGGGGGACCTATGGCTACACCTTC. This codes for CASSLNRRGTYGYTF.

This clone was detected only once. This rearrangement joins TRBV4-2 to TRBJ1-4; D is undetermined. The V end lost 0 bases, the J end lost 8 bases, and 16 bases lay between the germline ends. This CDR3 spans 16 amino acids. The V gene's germline CDR1 is LGHNA and CDR2 YNFKEQ. Here the CDR3 reads CASSQDLFEIAEKLFF. In nucleotides, the CDR3 is TGTGCCAGCAGCCAAGATCTGTTTGAAATAGCAGAAAAACTGTTTTTT.

This rearrangement joins TRBV6-2 or TRBV6-3 to TRBJ1-1; D gene ambiguous. The CDR3 extends over 15 amino acids. The germline V and J ends were trimmed by 4 bases and 2 bases, with 14 bases remaining between them. Looked up from germline, CDR1 is MNHEY and CDR2 is SVGEGT. The DNA of the CDR3 is TGTGCCAGCAGTTCAAAATTCGACACAAACACTGAAGCTTTCTTT. Its translation is CASSSKFDTNTEAFF.

V usage is TRBV28 and J usage is TRBJ2-1, with 8 bases identical to TRBD1. Per the germline V gene, CDR1 is MDHEN and CDR2 is SYDVKM. The V and J ends lost 6 bases and 14 bases, in that order; junction bases with no gene match: 6. The CDR3 is made up of 11 amino acids. The CDR3 here is CASSSPGQEFF. The CDR3 DNA is TGTGCCAGCAGCTCGCCGGGACAGGAGTTCTTC. The full variable domain, rest sourced from reference TRBV28 and TRBJ2-1, is DVKVTQSSRYLVKRTGEKVFLECVQDMDHENMFWYRQDPGLGLRLIYFSYDVKMKEKGDIPEGYSVSREKKERFSLILESASTNQTSMYLCASSSPGQEFFGPGTRLTVL.

The CDR3 DNA follows: TGTGCCAGCAGCGTAGTGCCGGGTATGAATTCACCCCTCCACTTT. Residues: CASSVVPGMNSPLHF. V gene TRBV9 combines with J gene TRBJ1-6, with D hard to call. The CDR3 is made up of 15 amino acids. Looked up from germline, CDR1 is SGDLS and CDR2 is YYNGEE. V was clipped by 0 bases and J by 7 bases, with 11 bases between them.

This clone is a singleton in its sample. This sequence joins TRBV24-1 and TRBJ2-3; D call uncertain. In germline, CDR1 is KGHDR, CDR2 SFDVKD. With 2 bases removed from V and 2 bases from J, the gap between germline ends came to 7 bases. CDR3 length: 14 residues. The chain's CDR3 is CATSDSEITDTQYF. The CDR3 DNA follows: TGTGCCACCAGTGATTCGGAGATCACAGATACGCAGTATTTT.

This chain connects TRBV5-6 to TRBJ1-4; D may be TRBD1 (6 bases). Germline V lookup: CDR1 SGHDT, CDR2 YYEEEE. This CDR3 is built from 15 residues. V gave up 4 bases and J gave up 8 bases, with 18 bases separating them. CDR3 in amino acids: CASSPSTGQREKLFF. The CDR3 DNA is TGTGCCAGCAGCCCTTCCACCGGACAGCGAGAAAAACTGTTTTTT.

The chain has TRBV14 and TRBJ2-5, with 8 bases identical to TRBD2. The V and J ends lost 0 bases and 4 bases, in that order; junction bases with no gene match: 10. CDR1 is SGHDN, CDR2 FVKESK, per germline. The CDR3 sequence is 17 residues long. CDR3 loop: CASSQDRKAGVGETQYF. The CDR3 DNA reads TGTGCCAGCAGCCAAGATAGGAAAGCGGGGGTGGGAGAGACCCAGTACTTC.

The rearrangement joins TRBV24-1 to TRBJ2-1, with D maybe TRBD1 (6 bases). The V and J ends lost 2 bases and 7 bases respectively, with 17 bases between them. Germline V gene lookup returns CDR1 KGHDR and CDR2 SFDVKD. The CDR3 has 16 amino acids. The CDR3: CATSDSGQGIDNEQFF. CDR3 coding DNA: TGTGCCACCAGTGATTCGGGACAAGGGATTGATAATGAGCAGTTCTTC.

J is TRBJ2-1 and V is TRBV27; TRBD2 might be the D (5 bases). V lost 3 bases to trimming and J lost 4 bases, with 16 bases between them. Germline V gene sequence: CDR1 MNHEY, CDR2 SMNVEV (reference sequence). The CDR3 is made up of 16 amino acids. This chain's CDR3 is CASSFLAGKGYNEQFF. Here the CDR3 DNA reads TGTGCCAGCAGTTTCTTGGCCGGGAAGGGATACAATGAGCAGTTCTTC.

The chain couples TRBV9 to TRBJ2-5; the match to TRBD2 covers 12 bases. Germline V gives CDR1 SGDLS, CDR2 YYNGEE. This CDR3 has 16 residues. Unmatched junction bases numbered 7, after V lost 5 bases and J lost 2 bases. Written as DNA, the CDR3 is TGTGCCAGCAGTCGTACCGGGACTAGCGGGCAAGAGACCCAGTACTTC. This codes for CASSRTGTSGQETQYF.

Only one count was recorded for this clone. V and J are TRBV19 and TRBJ2-1; 9 nucleotides agree with TRBD1. J gave up 8 bases and V 4 bases, and 3 bases lay outside the gene matches. CDR1 is LNHDA, CDR2 SQIVND, per germline (reference sequence). The CDR3 extends over 13 amino acids. CDR3 protein: CASSTNRGHEQFF. The CDR3 DNA sequence: TGTGCCAGTAGTACCAACAGGGGGCATGAGCAGTTCTTC.

The chain joins TRBV19 to TRBJ1-2; the D gene is possibly TRBD1 (6 bases). CDR1 is LNHDA and CDR2 is SQIVND in the germline V gene (reference sequence). The CDR3 has 15 residues. V was pared by 5 bases and J by 7 bases, with 20 bases between. The CDR3 sequence is CASSSQMDSGFGYTF. CDR3 in DNA: TGTGCCAGTAGTTCACAAATGGACAGTGGCTTTGGCTACACCTTC.